Listed below are T cell receptor beta chains from one sample, sequenced in a study of blood T cell repertoires in COVID-19. TCRdb's copy holds only in-frame clones and misses some; the assay was immunoSEQ multiplex PCR. This repertoire shows approximately 240,000 clones, around 81% found once; its top ten account for approximately 6.3%. Sequencing input: peripheral blood. The origin of the receptors is a woman in her fifties or sixties with active or convalescent COVID-19. Both conserved end residues are part of each CDR3. The order of the fields is D gene, J gene, clone size, CDR3 length, V gene, CDR3 protein, CDR3 DNA. The D gene is left open where the match is weak. Size is omitted from some rows. Given values are once, few, many or a class for expanded clones.

d_call: TRBD1; j_call: TRBJ2-1; clone_size: -; cdr3_length: 18; v_call: TRBV28; cdr3_aa: CASVHPGGPGGTYNEQFF; cdr3_nt: TGTGCCAGCGTCCATCCTGGAGGGCCAGGGGGCACCTACAATGAGCAGTTCTTC
d_call: TRBD1; j_call: TRBJ1-3; clone_size: -; cdr3_length: 15; v_call: TRBV30; cdr3_aa: CAWSIGTGSGNTIYF; cdr3_nt: TGTGCCTGGAGCATCGGGACAGGATCTGGAAACACCATATATTTT
d_call: -; j_call: TRBJ2-5; clone_size: -; cdr3_length: 17; v_call: TRBV7-6; cdr3_aa: CASSLALTSRMEETQYF; cdr3_nt: TGTGCCAGCAGCTTAGCCTTGACATCTCGGATGGAAGAGACCCAGTACTTC
d_call: TRBD2; j_call: TRBJ2-1; clone_size: -; cdr3_length: 14; v_call: TRBV5-4; cdr3_aa: CASFRAGVGNEQFF; cdr3_nt: TGTGCCAGCTTTCGAGCGGGAGTCGGTAATGAGCAGTTCTTC
d_call: TRBD2; j_call: TRBJ2-1; clone_size: -; cdr3_length: 16; v_call: TRBV9; cdr3_aa: CASSVVSGGRYNEQFF; cdr3_nt: TGTGCCAGCAGCGTAGTTAGCGGGGGGCGTTACAATGAGCAGTTCTTC
d_call: -; j_call: TRBJ2-3; clone_size: -; cdr3_length: 14; v_call: TRBV10-2; cdr3_aa: CASSGTFRTDTQYF; cdr3_nt: TGCGCCAGCAGTGGGACATTTCGCACAGATACGCAGTATTTT
d_call: TRBD1; j_call: TRBJ2-1; clone_size: -; cdr3_length: 14; v_call: TRBV5-1; cdr3_aa: CASSPGQPNNEQFF; cdr3_nt: TGCGCCAGCAGCCCGGGACAGCCGAACAATGAGCAGTTCTTC
d_call: TRBD2; j_call: TRBJ2-5; clone_size: -; cdr3_length: 16; v_call: TRBV18; cdr3_aa: CASSPYMAGATETQYF; cdr3_nt: TGTGCCAGCTCACCATATATGGCGGGAGCCACCGAGACCCAGTACTTC
d_call: -; j_call: TRBJ2-2; clone_size: few; cdr3_length: 15; v_call: TRBV7-3; cdr3_aa: CASSLMPEAAGELFF; cdr3_nt: TGTGCCAGCAGCTTAATGCCCGAGGCGGCCGGGGAGCTGTTTTTT
d_call: TRBD2; j_call: TRBJ2-3; clone_size: -; cdr3_length: 17; v_call: TRBV5-1; cdr3_aa: CASSPRGGSGEKDTQYF; cdr3_nt: TGCGCCAGCAGCCCCCGAGGAGGTAGCGGGGAAAAAGATACGCAGTATTTT
d_call: -; j_call: TRBJ1-1; clone_size: -; cdr3_length: 14; v_call: TRBV28; cdr3_aa: CASSLRGSNTEAFF; cdr3_nt: TGTGCCAGCAGTTTAAGGGGATCGAACACTGAAGCTTTCTTT
d_call: TRBD1; j_call: TRBJ1-2; clone_size: -; cdr3_length: 15; v_call: TRBV6-5; cdr3_aa: CASSDPKGGLYGYTF; cdr3_nt: TGTGCCAGCAGCGACCCCAAAGGGGGCCTATATGGCTACACCTTC
d_call: TRBD1; j_call: TRBJ1-5; clone_size: -; cdr3_length: 14; v_call: TRBV5-6; cdr3_aa: CASSSGTGNQPQHF; cdr3_nt: TGTGCCAGCAGCTCGGGGACAGGGAATCAGCCCCAGCATTTT
d_call: -; j_call: TRBJ1-4; clone_size: many; cdr3_length: 18; v_call: TRBV6-1; cdr3_aa: CASSEMGLGRGGGEKLFF; cdr3_nt: TGTGCCAGCAGTGAAATGGGATTAGGTCGGGGAGGTGGCGAAAAACTGTTTTTT
d_call: TRBD1; j_call: TRBJ1-4; clone_size: once; cdr3_length: 15; v_call: TRBV19; cdr3_aa: CASRPTGDSYEKLFF; cdr3_nt: TGTGCCAGTAGGCCGACAGGGGATAGCTATGAAAAACTGTTTTTT
d_call: -; j_call: TRBJ1-5; clone_size: -; cdr3_length: 13; v_call: TRBV5-8; cdr3_aa: CASSAGQSQPQHF; cdr3_nt: TGTGCCAGCAGCGCGGGCCAGAGTCAGCCCCAGCATTTT
d_call: -; j_call: TRBJ2-7; clone_size: -; cdr3_length: 16; v_call: TRBV3-1/TRBV3-2; cdr3_aa: CASSAMIGGTTYEQYF; cdr3_nt: TGTGCCAGCAGCGCCATGATTGGCGGGACCACCTACGAGCAGTACTTC
d_call: TRBD2; j_call: TRBJ2-3; clone_size: -; cdr3_length: 15; v_call: TRBV6-5; cdr3_aa: CASRALAGAGDTQYF; cdr3_nt: TGTGCCAGCAGGGCGCTAGCGGGGGCCGGAGATACGCAGTATTTT
d_call: -; j_call: TRBJ1-6; clone_size: -; cdr3_length: 14; v_call: TRBV10-1; cdr3_aa: CASSEGRRGSPLHF; cdr3_nt: TGCGCCAGCAGTGAAGGTCGAAGGGGTTCACCCCTCCACTTT
d_call: TRBD2; j_call: TRBJ2-3; clone_size: -; cdr3_length: 16; v_call: TRBV5-6; cdr3_aa: CASSLYLSGGTDTQYF; cdr3_nt: TGTGCCAGCAGCTTGTATTTGAGCGGGGGAACAGATACGCAGTATTTT
d_call: TRBD1; j_call: TRBJ2-5; clone_size: -; cdr3_length: 15; v_call: TRBV7-7; cdr3_aa: CATSSQGVAQETQYF; cdr3_nt: TGTGCTACCTCCTCACAGGGGGTGGCCCAAGAGACCCAGTACTTC
d_call: TRBD1; j_call: TRBJ1-5; clone_size: -; cdr3_length: 15; v_call: TRBV19; cdr3_aa: CASSIGDRGGQPQHF; cdr3_nt: TGTGCCAGTAGTATAGGGGACAGGGGAGGTCAGCCCCAGCATTTT
d_call: -; j_call: TRBJ1-1; clone_size: -; cdr3_length: 14; v_call: TRBV6-5; cdr3_aa: CASIDGGRNTEAFF; cdr3_nt: TGTGCCAGCATCGACGGGGGGAGGAACACTGAAGCTTTCTTT
d_call: -; j_call: TRBJ1-2; clone_size: -; cdr3_length: 15; v_call: TRBV19; cdr3_aa: CATSSGEGWSGGYTF; cdr3_nt: TGTGCCACCTCCTCAGGGGAGGGTTGGTCGGGTGGCTACACCTTC
d_call: -; j_call: TRBJ1-5; clone_size: -; cdr3_length: 13; v_call: TRBV7-4; cdr3_aa: CASSTRGGQPQHF; cdr3_nt: TGTGCCAGCAGCACAAGGGGCGGACAGCCCCAGCATTTT
d_call: -; j_call: TRBJ2-1; clone_size: few; cdr3_length: 16; v_call: TRBV4-1; cdr3_aa: CASSQDERPPYNEQFF; cdr3_nt: TGCGCCAGCAGCCAAGATGAGCGGCCCCCCTACAATGAGCAGTTCTTC
d_call: TRBD1; j_call: TRBJ2-2; clone_size: once; cdr3_length: 14; v_call: TRBV5-1; cdr3_aa: CASNTDRGTGELFF; cdr3_nt: TGCGCCAGCAACACCGACAGGGGGACCGGGGAGCTGTTTTTT
d_call: TRBD1; j_call: TRBJ2-2; clone_size: -; cdr3_length: 15; v_call: TRBV7-7; cdr3_aa: CASSPRTGGTGELFF; cdr3_nt: TGTGCTAGCAGCCCAAGGACAGGGGGAACCGGGGAGCTGTTTTTT
d_call: TRBD2; j_call: TRBJ2-1; clone_size: -; cdr3_length: 22; v_call: TRBV28; cdr3_aa: CASSPAFIHPELAGGPLNEQFF; cdr3_nt: TGTGCCAGCAGTCCCGCTTTTATACACCCTGAATTAGCGGGAGGGCCCCTCAATGAGCAGTTCTTC
d_call: -; j_call: TRBJ1-2; clone_size: -; cdr3_length: 16; v_call: TRBV30; cdr3_aa: CAWSVRRLRGLHGYTF; cdr3_nt: TGTGCCTGGAGTGTTAGAAGACTCAGGGGCCTTCATGGCTACACCTTC
d_call: -; j_call: TRBJ2-5; clone_size: -; cdr3_length: 15; v_call: TRBV3-1/TRBV3-2; cdr3_aa: CASSQIREPRETQYF; cdr3_nt: TGTGCCAGCAGCCAAATACGGGAGCCTCGAGAGACCCAGTACTTC
d_call: -; j_call: TRBJ2-2; clone_size: -; cdr3_length: 14; v_call: TRBV3-1/TRBV3-2; cdr3_aa: CASSQALNTGELFF; cdr3_nt: TGTGCCAGCAGCCAAGCTTTAAACACCGGGGAGCTGTTTTTT